This T cell receptor (beta chain) comes out of a study of blood T cell repertoires in COVID-19. At the level of the study: Acute-phase and convalescent COVID-19 samples originated in the United States, Italy and Spain.

Germline V gene sequence: CDR1 SGHTS, CDR2 YDEGEE. CDR3 length: 15 amino acids. Participants were aged about 18 to 89 years from approximately 23 US areas. In assigning cohorts, the study relied on participant-reported clinical history. Donors of Cohort 3 who recovered were those that had two negative PCRs, clearance, or symptom resolution. About this clone itself: One end of the junction fails to match germline, which may point to a read error.

Assay: immunoSEQ multiplex PCR; the TCRdb copy retains only in-frame clones and omits some. The sample records fewer than 300,000 clones, approximately 85% being singletons. The chain carries TRBV5-8 and TRBJ1-5, with TRBD1 as a possible D gene (5 bases). The sequenced material came from PBMCs or T cells enriched from blood (not recorded which). This sequence was found in a woman under 40 who had recovered from COVID-19. CDR3 DNA sequence: TGTGCCAGCAGCTTGGCGGGGGTAAGCAGTCAGCCCCAGCATTTT. It specifies CASSLAGVSSQPQHF.